The clone carrying this TCR beta chain was seen many times. The antigen remains undetermined. These data come from a study of blood T cells in healthy people across ages. Notes on the study in general: Diversity estimates from one million T cells were considered underestimates.

Combining a sample-barcoded 5' primer with a J-beta primer mix, a second PCR ran for about 7 to 11 cycles. TCRdb reanalysed the 5' RACE reads using MiXCR and keeps one entry per CDR3 protein. Of 550,000 to 700,000 distinct CDR3 sequences listed, 27% are singletons. V gave up 3 bases and J gave up 6 bases, with 14 bases separating them. Germline values: CDR1 SEHNR, CDR2 FQNEAQ (reference sequence). The CDR3 sequence is 15 residues long. Specimen: blood. The TCR sequence derives from an older woman in good health. The rearrangement uses TRBV7-9 and TRBJ2-2; D is unclear. The CDR3 nucleotides read TGTGCCAGCAGCTTTCTGGGCCGGGCCGCCGGGGAGCTGTTTTTT. It encodes CASSFLGRAAGELFF.